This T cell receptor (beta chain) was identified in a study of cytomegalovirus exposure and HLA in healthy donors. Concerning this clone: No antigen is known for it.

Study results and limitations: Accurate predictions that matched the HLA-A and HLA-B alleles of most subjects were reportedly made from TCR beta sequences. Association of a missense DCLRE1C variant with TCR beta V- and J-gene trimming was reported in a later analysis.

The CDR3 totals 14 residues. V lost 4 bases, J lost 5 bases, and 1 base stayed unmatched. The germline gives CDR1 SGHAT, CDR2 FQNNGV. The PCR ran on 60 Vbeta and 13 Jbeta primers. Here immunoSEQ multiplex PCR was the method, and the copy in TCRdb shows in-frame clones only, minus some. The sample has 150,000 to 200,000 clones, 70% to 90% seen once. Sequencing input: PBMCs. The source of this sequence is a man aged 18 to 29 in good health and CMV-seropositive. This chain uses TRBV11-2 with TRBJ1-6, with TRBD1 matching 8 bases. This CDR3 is CASSYRGNNSPLHF. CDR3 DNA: TGTGCCAGCAGCTACAGGGGGAATAATTCACCCCTCCACTTT.